These 14 T cell receptor beta chains were sequenced from one sample in a study of CD8 T cells in Susac syndrome. cDNA came from about 0.51 to 1 ug RNA primed by random hexamers. TCRdb reanalysed the immunoSEQ multiplex PCR reads using MiXCR and keeps one entry per CDR3 protein. Of a few hundred thousand distinct CDR3 sequences in the sample, approximately 95% were seen once. The sequencing sample was made of CD4+ T cells from PBMCs. These receptors originate from a human donor with multiple sclerosis.

The chain joins TRBV5-6 to TRBJ2-6, with TRBD1 matching over 8 bases. Germline V gene lookup returns CDR1 SGHDT and CDR2 YYEEEE. This CDR3 spans 17 amino acids. The junction had 9 bases not matched to a gene; V was cut back by 5 bases and J by 2 bases. The CDR3 reads CASSPTSDRAGANVLTF. DNA for the CDR3: TGTGCCAGCAGTCCAACCTCGGACAGGGCTGGGGCCAACGTCCTGACTTTC.

The genes are TRBV20-1 and TRBJ2-7; TRBD1 might be the D (6 bases). Germline V lookup: CDR1 DFQATT, CDR2 SNEGSKA (reference sequence). This CDR3 has 17 amino acids. Trimming took off 3 bases at V and 5 bases at J, with 26 bases between the two ends. CDR3 nucleotides: TGCAGTGCTAGGGGACCCAACAGGGTTAGAAGTATCCACGAGCAGTACTTC. Protein: CSARGPNRVRSIHEQYF.

This clonotype was seen a handful of times. The chain joins TRBV29-1 to TRBJ1-1; D may be TRBD1 (5 bases). Germline V lookup: CDR1 SQVTM, CDR2 ANQGSEA. This CDR3 comprises 13 residues. V was cut by 4 bases and J by 0 bases, with 9 bases left in between. CDR3 protein: CSVVRGMNTEAFF. CDR3 sequence (DNA): TGCAGCGTTGTTAGGGGAATGAACACTGAAGCTTTCTTT. Full variable domain (missing parts from reference TRBV29-1 and TRBJ1-1): SAVISQKPSRDICQRGTSLTIQCQVDSQVTMMFWYRQQPGQSLTLIATANQGSEATYESGFVIDKFPISRPNLTFSTLTVSNMSPEDSSIYLCSVVRGMNTEAFFGQGTRLTVV.

The V and J genes are TRBV29-1 and TRBJ2-7, with 10 bases matching TRBD2. Losses at the gene ends were 3 bases for V and 3 bases for J; bases not matched to a gene: 8. Germline V CDR1 and CDR2: SQVTM, ANQGSEA. This CDR3 region has 15 residues. The CDR3 loop reads CSVDGKREGRYEQYF. For the CDR3, the DNA is TGCAGCGTTGATGGGAAGCGGGAGGGCCGCTACGAGCAGTACTTC.

The chain is built from TRBV27 and TRBJ1-5; TRBD1 matches 7 bases. The CDR3 consists of 15 residues. With 1 base clipped from V and 2 bases from J, the junction kept 2 bases outside the gene matches. The germline V gene has CDR1 MNHEY and CDR2 SMNVEV (reference sequence). The DNA for the CDR3 is TGTGCCAGCAGTTTATTAGGACAGGGCAATCAGCCCCAGCATTTT. Its protein product is CASSLLGQGNQPQHF.

The chain combines TRBV15 with TRBJ2-5; 7 positions match TRBD2. This CDR3 has 15 amino acids. The J segment lost 9 bases and the V segment lost 1 base, leaving 11 bases of the junction unmatched. From germline, CDR1 is LNHNV and CDR2 YYDKDF (reference sequence). CDR3: CATSRGGTTVGAQYF. The DNA for the CDR3 is TGTGCCACCAGCAGAGGTGGGACTACCGTAGGGGCCCAGTACTTC.

This chain joins TRBV5-1 and TRBJ2-5; the D is unclear. Germline CDR1 SGHRS, CDR2 YFSETQ. There are 14 residues in the CDR3. Trimming cost V 0 bases and J 4 bases, with 10 bases left between them. CDR3 region: CASSLAGPGETQYF. The CDR3 DNA reads TGCGCCAGCAGCTTGGCCGGGCCTGGAGAGACCCAGTACTTC.

This clonotype was seen once. The chain couples TRBV28 to TRBJ2-5; 7 nucleotides match TRBD1. The CDR3 is 14 amino acids. Germline CDR1 and CDR2: MDHEN and SYDVKM. V trimming: 5 bases; J trimming: 4 bases; junction bases outside the gene matches: 7. CDR3 bases: TGTGCCAGCAGTGGGACAGCCAGCCGAGAGACCCAGTACTTC. This codes for CASSGTASRETQYF.

V gene TRBV14 combines with J gene TRBJ1-4; no firm D call. Deletions cut 4 bases from V and 7 bases from J, with 13 bases between. CDR3 size: 14 residues. Looked up from germline, CDR1 is SGHDN and CDR2 is FVKESK. The DNA of the CDR3 is TGTGCCAGCAGCCGCCGGCAAAACGGTGAAAAACTGTTTTTT. This sequence encodes CASSRRQNGEKLFF.

The chain carries TRBV20-1 and TRBJ1-1; no reliable D call. V lost 5 bases and J 11 bases, leaving 15 bases between the germline ends. Germline loops: CDR1 DFQATT, CDR2 SNEGSKA (reference sequence). This CDR3 region has 11 residues. CDR3 in amino acids: CSACLGDRAFF. Written as DNA, the CDR3 is TGCAGTGCTTGCCTAGGAGATAGGGCTTTCTTT.

The rearrangement links TRBV19 to TRBJ2-5, with a weak D call TRBD1 (6 bases). The CDR3 loop spans 13 amino acids. V was clipped by 5 bases and J by 7 bases, with 14 bases between them. Germline V CDR1 and CDR2: LNHDA, SQIVND (reference sequence). This CDR3 reads CASSHQGIGTQYF. DNA for the CDR3: TGTGCCAGTAGTCATCAGGGGATCGGGACCCAGTACTTC.

The V and J genes are TRBV29-1 and TRBJ2-3; no clear D gene. From germline, CDR1 is SQVTM and CDR2 ANQGSEA. Trimming pared 0 bases from V and 3 bases from J, leaving 10 bases between. The CDR3 has 14 residues. CDR3 DNA sequence: TGCAGCGTTGAAGATCGACGGGCTACAGATACGCAGTATTTT. Protein sequence: CSVEDRRATDTQYF.

The rearrangement links TRBV11-3 to TRBJ2-1, with D perhaps matching TRBD1 or TRBD2 (5 bases each). The germline CDR1 and CDR2 sequences are SGHNT and YENEEA. This CDR3 is 15 amino acids long. Trimming removed 1 base from V and 0 bases from J, with 7 bases in between. Here the CDR3 reads CASSLGGPSYNEQFF. CDR3 DNA sequence: TGTGCCAGCAGCTTAGGGGGACCCTCCTACAATGAGCAGTTCTTC.

The V gene is TRBV29-1, the J gene TRBJ2-5, with a possible D match to TRBD2 (7 bases). The length of the CDR3 is 13 residues. CDR1 and CDR2 (germline): SQVTM, ANQGSEA. V shed 4 bases and J shed 4 bases, with 13 bases lying between them. CDR3 region: CSVGFGGRETQYF. The CDR3 nucleotides are TGCAGCGTTGGGTTCGGGGGGCGAGAGACCCAGTACTTC.